A single sample is the source of the 24 T cell receptor beta chains below, sequenced in a study of cytomegalovirus exposure and HLA in healthy donors. PCR was performed using 60 Vbeta and 13 Jbeta primers. Libraries were prepared by immunoSEQ multiplex PCR; TCRdb keeps only in-frame clonotypes and omits some of them. The sample includes tens of thousands of clones, around 62% of them seen just once. Sequencing was done on a sample of PBMCs. Receptor source: a male donor in good health and CMV-seropositive.

This clone was counted only a few times. The genes are TRBV30 and TRBJ2-7; 11 nucleotides line up with TRBD1. The V gene end was trimmed by 2 bases and the J gene end by 2 bases; junction bases not matched to a gene: 5. The CDR3 covers 15 residues. CDR1 GTSNPN and CDR2 SVGIG come from the germline V gene (reference sequence). The chain's CDR3 is CAWSLGTGGAYEQYF. DNA for the CDR3: TGTGCCTGGAGTCTTGGGACAGGGGGAGCCTACGAGCAGTACTTC.

V usage is TRBV7-2 and J usage is TRBJ1-1, with D perhaps TRBD1 (5 bases). The length of the CDR3 is 12 residues. The V and J ends lost 3 bases and 7 bases respectively, with 9 bases between them. Germline V gene sequence: CDR1 SGHTA, CDR2 FQGNSA. CDR3 loop: CASSFSGGEAFF. As DNA, the CDR3 is TGTGCCAGCAGCTTTAGCGGGGGTGAAGCTTTCTTT.

This rearrangement joins TRBV30 to TRBJ1-1; 7 nucleotides agree with TRBD1. The V gene end was trimmed by 7 bases and the J gene end by 0 bases; junction bases not matched to a gene: 11. The length of the CDR3 is 15 residues. Looked up from germline, CDR1 is GTSNPN and CDR2 is SVGIG (reference sequence). CDR3 protein: CASRTGSIMNTEAFF. The CDR3 nucleotides read TGTGCCTCGCGGACAGGCTCAATTATGAACACTGAAGCTTTCTTT.

This clone was detected a few times. The chain recombines TRBV28 with TRBJ2-7, with unresolved D. The CDR3 length is 12 residues. V was shortened by 1 base and J by 3 bases, with 4 bases between the two germline ends. Germline CDR1 reads MDHEN; CDR2 reads SYDVKM. CDR3: CASSLSRYEQYF. Here the CDR3 DNA reads TGTGCCAGCAGTTTATCCCGCTACGAGCAGTACTTC.

The chain combines TRBV7-2 with TRBJ1-2; the D is unclear. The CDR3 contains 12 residues. The V end lost 0 bases, the J end lost 8 bases, and 7 bases lay between the germline ends. Germline CDR1 is SGHTA and CDR2 is FQGNSA. The CDR3 DNA sequence: TGTGCCAGCAGCTTAGCAGGGAGCGGCTACACCTTC. This sequence encodes CASSLAGSGYTF.

J is TRBJ2-5 and V is TRBV11-1; 10 bases are shared with TRBD2. With 3 bases clipped from V and 5 bases from J, the junction kept 6 bases outside the gene matches. The germline V gene has CDR1 SGHAT and CDR2 FQDESV (reference sequence). The CDR3 consists of 15 residues. The CDR3 nucleotides are TGTGCCAGCAGCTTCAGCGGGAGGGAAGGGGAGACCCAGTACTTC. Amino acids: CASSFSGREGETQYF.

The chain recombines TRBV6-1 with TRBJ1-2; perhaps TRBD1 as D (6 bases). The germline V gene has CDR1 MNHNS and CDR2 SASEGT. The CDR3 spans 15 residues. V was trimmed by 7 bases and J by 2 bases, leaving 17 bases between them. For the CDR3, the DNA is TGTGCCAGCACCCACCAACCTCAGGGGAACTATGGCTACACCTTC. Protein product: CASTHQPQGNYGYTF.

This clone was seen just once. The chain links TRBV28 to TRBJ1-2; a possible D gene is TRBD1 (6 bases). Germline lookup yields CDR1 MDHEN and CDR2 SYDVKM. Trimming pared 4 bases from V and 3 bases from J, leaving 15 bases between. This CDR3 is 15 amino acids long. The CDR3 coding sequence is TGTGCCAGCAGTTCGGGACATCCACCGGACTATGGCTACACCTTC. Its protein product is CASSSGHPPDYGYTF.

This clone has just a few counts. The rearrangement uses TRBV6-1 and TRBJ2-7, with 10 bases that match TRBD1. CDR3 length equals 14 residues. Germline V gives CDR1 MNHNS, CDR2 SASEGT. V dropped 4 bases and J dropped 5; count of bases not matched to a gene: 5. The CDR3 sequence: CASSGTGGRNEQYF. CDR3 coding DNA: TGTGCCAGCAGTGGGACAGGGGGTAGAAACGAGCAGTACTTC.

The chain recombines TRBV5-1 with TRBJ2-7; 10 bases align to TRBD2. The length of the CDR3 is 15 residues. Trimming removed 3 bases from V and 7 bases from J; junction bases left unmatched: 10. Germline-derived CDR1 and CDR2 are SGHRS and YFSETQ. The CDR3 DNA sequence: TGCGCCAGCAGCTGGGGCACTAGCGGGGCGGGGGAGCAGTACTTC. Amino acids: CASSWGTSGAGEQYF.

This clone was seen just once. The chain has TRBV5-4 and TRBJ1-1, with D possibly being TRBD1 (6 bases). Germline V gives CDR1 SGHNT, CDR2 YYREEE (reference sequence). This CDR3 is built from 14 residues. Trimming pared 3 bases from V and 6 bases from J, leaving 15 bases between. The CDR3 DNA reads as TGTGCCAGCAGCTCCCCGGTCAGGGGCGCTGAAGCTTTCTTT. The encoded protein is CASSSPVRGAEAFF.

This chain links TRBV18 with TRBJ1-5; a possible D gene is TRBD1 (5 bases). Trimming cost V 2 bases and J 4 bases, with 12 bases left between them. Germline V CDR1 and CDR2: KGHSH, LQKENI. This CDR3 has 15 amino acids. The chain's CDR3 is CASSPKWGENQPQHF. In DNA, the CDR3 is TGTGCCAGCTCACCAAAGTGGGGCGAAAATCAGCCCCAGCATTTT.

V gene TRBV28 combines with J gene TRBJ1-2; D ambiguous. There are 14 residues in the CDR3. Trimming took off 3 bases at V and 3 bases at J, with 11 bases between the two ends. CDR1 and CDR2 (germline): MDHEN, SYDVKM. The DNA for the CDR3 is TGTGCCAGCAGTTTCGCGGGGAGTGACTATGGCTACACCTTC. Translation gives CASSFAGSDYGYTF.

The V gene is TRBV4-1, the J gene TRBJ2-1; D is unclear. Deletions cut 0 bases from V and 0 bases from J, with 6 bases between. This CDR3 is built from 15 residues. Germline V gene sequence: CDR1 MGHRA, CDR2 YSYEKL. CDR3 region: CASSQEEVSYNEQFF. CDR3 sequence (DNA): TGCGCCAGCAGCCAAGAAGAGGTCTCCTACAATGAGCAGTTCTTC.

This clone appeared a few times. This chain links TRBV14 with TRBJ1-1, with 7 bases identical to TRBD1. CDR1 is SGHDN and CDR2 is FVKESK in the germline V gene. V dropped 6 bases and J dropped 6; count of bases not matched to a gene: 7. The CDR3 has 13 residues. In DNA, the CDR3 is TGTGCCAGCAGTATTACAGGGGTGGCTGAAGCTTTCTTT. It encodes CASSITGVAEAFF.

The J gene is TRBJ2-5, the V gene TRBV6-5, with TRBD2 as a possible D gene (6 bases). The V and J ends lost 5 bases and 4 bases respectively, with 8 bases between them. CDR1 is MNHEY and CDR2 is SVGAGI in the germline V gene. The CDR3 totals 12 residues. The DNA of the CDR3 is TGTGCCAGCAGTAGGGACTTAGAGACCCAGTACTTC. This codes for CASSRDLETQYF.

V gene TRBV30 combines with J gene TRBJ2-5; maybe TRBD1 (5 bases). The V end lost 1 base, the J end lost 10 bases, and 13 bases lay between the germline ends. CDR3 size: 12 residues. CDR1 and CDR2 from the germline V gene are GTSNPN and SVGIG (reference sequence). As DNA, the CDR3 is TGTGCCTGGAGTGGGGCAGGGCCCAACCAGTACTTC. This translates into CAWSGAGPNQYF.

CDR3 nucleotides: TGCGCCAGCAGCAACAGCGGGGCCGGGGGCGAGCAGTACTTC. Translated, it gives CASSNSGAGGEQYF. The chain combines TRBV5-1 with TRBJ2-7; 7 nucleotides line up with TRBD2. The CDR3 covers 14 residues. Germline V gene lookup returns CDR1 SGHRS and CDR2 YFSETQ. J lost 6 bases, V lost 4 bases, and 10 bases had no gene match.

This chain joins TRBV28 and TRBJ1-1; 7 bases match TRBD1. Germline trimming cut 2 bases from V and 1 base from J; bases unmatched to any gene: 10. Germline V gene data show CDR1 as MDHEN and CDR2 as SYDVKM. The CDR3 length is 17 residues. The CDR3 DNA sequence: TGTGCCAGCAGTTTACGCCGGCCAGGGGGGTCGAACACTGAAGCTTTCTTT. This sequence encodes CASSLRRPGGSNTEAFF.

The V and J genes are TRBV7-9 and TRBJ1-4; D gene unclear. Germline V CDR1 and CDR2: SEHNR, FQNEAQ (reference sequence). The CDR3 covers 14 residues. V was pared by 2 bases and J by 5 bases, with 9 bases between. Here the CDR3 DNA reads TGTGCCAGCAGCTTAATGTCGGGAAATGAAAAACTGTTTTTT. Its protein is CASSLMSGNEKLFF.

The genes are TRBV18 and TRBJ1-4, with TRBD1 matching over 7 bases. The V segment lost 6 bases and the J segment 3 bases; nucleotides outside the gene matches: 4. The germline V gene has CDR1 KGHSH and CDR2 LQKENI. The CDR3 loop spans 14 amino acids. CDR3 sequence reads: CASSSGTANEKLFF. The CDR3 DNA sequence: TGTGCCAGCTCTTCCGGGACAGCTAATGAAAAACTGTTTTTT.

This clone has a handful of counts. This chain joins TRBV4-2 and TRBJ1-1, with D maybe TRBD1 (5 bases). With 9 bases removed from V and 1 base from J, the gap between germline ends came to 12 bases. The CDR3 covers 13 residues. CDR1 and CDR2 from the germline V gene are LGHNA and YNFKEQ. As DNA, the CDR3 is TGTGCCAGTGCGGGACTTGCGAACACTGAAGCTTTCTTT. This codes for CASAGLANTEAFF.

The rearrangement links TRBV4-1 to TRBJ2-1; TRBD2 matches 7 bases. Germline V CDR1 and CDR2: MGHRA, YSYEKL. Trimming removed 1 base from V and 5 bases from J; junction bases left unmatched: 17. The CDR3 is made up of 19 amino acids. CDR3 sequence (DNA): TGCGCCAGCAGCCAAGCCAAACTCAAAGCGGGATCTAACAACAATGAGCAGTTCTTC. Translating gives CASSQAKLKAGSNNNEQFF.

The chain uses TRBV21-1 and TRBJ2-7; the table's D gene call, TRBD1, was not cross checked with the DNA. TRBV21-1 constitutes a pseudogene. This CDR3 comprises 14 residues. In nucleotides, the CDR3 is TGTGCCAGCAGCATAGACAGGGATGCCTACGAGCAGTACTTC. Amino acids: CASSIDRDAYEQYF.